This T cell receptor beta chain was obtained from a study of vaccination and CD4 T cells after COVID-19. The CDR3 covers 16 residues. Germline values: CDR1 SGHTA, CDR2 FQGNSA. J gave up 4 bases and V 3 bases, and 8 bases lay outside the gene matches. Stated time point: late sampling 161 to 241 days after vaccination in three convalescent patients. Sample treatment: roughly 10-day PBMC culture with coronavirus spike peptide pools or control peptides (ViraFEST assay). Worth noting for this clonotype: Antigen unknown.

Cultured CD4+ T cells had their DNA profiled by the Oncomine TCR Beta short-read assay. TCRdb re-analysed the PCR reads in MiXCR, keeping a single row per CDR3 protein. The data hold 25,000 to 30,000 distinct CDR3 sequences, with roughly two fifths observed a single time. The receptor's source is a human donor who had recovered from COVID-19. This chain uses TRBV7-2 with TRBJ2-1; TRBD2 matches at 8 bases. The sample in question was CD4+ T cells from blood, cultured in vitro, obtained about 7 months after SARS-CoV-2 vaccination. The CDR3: CASSFDSGEGYNEQFF. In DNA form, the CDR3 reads TGTGCCAGCAGCTTTGATAGCGGGGAGGGATACAATGAGCAGTTCTTC.